A single sample gave rise to the 2 T cell receptor beta chains below, sequenced in a study of OX40 agonist ivuxolimab in advanced cancers. The protocol was immunoSEQ multiplex PCR, while the TCRdb copy is restricted to in-frame clones and leaves out a portion. This table has approximately 58,000 clones, approximately 80% appearing once. The specimen was CD4+ or CD8+ T cells sorted from blood, collected in a trial of the OX40 agonist ivuxolimab. These receptors were obtained from an adult with an advanced solid tumor such as melanoma, head and neck, liver or kidney cancer.

The count of this clone is one. The rearrangement joins TRBV5-4 to TRBJ2-5, with TRBD2 as a possible D gene (5 bases). The CDR3 totals 15 residues. CDR1 and CDR2 from the germline V gene are SGHNT and YYREEE (reference sequence). With 4 bases removed from V and 2 bases from J, the gap between germline ends came to 15 bases. CDR3 DNA: TGTGCCAGCAGCCCGGCAAGCGGCCGACAAGAGACCCAGTACTTC. Its protein product is CASSPASGRQETQYF.

The chain combines TRBV19 with TRBJ2-3; D gene unclear. From germline, CDR1 is LNHDA and CDR2 SQIVND (reference sequence). The CDR3 sequence is 14 residues long. Trimming took 1 base from V and 4 from J, leaving 9 bases between them. The CDR3 nucleotides are TGTGCCAGTAGTATAGGAACTTGGTCAGATACGCAGTATTTT. Its translation is CASSIGTWSDTQYF.